The 26 T cell receptor beta chains in this list originate from one sample, sequenced in a study of T cell clonality in common variable immunodeficiency. Their recognized antigens are unknown. Only in-frame clones appear in the TCRdb table, and some are missing; sequencing was by immunoSEQ multiplex PCR. This record lists 25,000 to 35,000 clones, none seen once only, and the top ten clones contain around 3%. Study-level findings and limits: In common variable immunodeficiency, TCR beta chains reportedly carried fewer deletions and N-nucleotide insertions.

The specimen was peripheral blood mononuclear cells. These receptors came from a human donor with common variable immunodeficiency.

This clone has a count of ten or more. The read falls 3 residues short of the CDR3 end, and the missing part is taken from the germline J gene. This chain links TRBV5-1 with TRBJ1-2; 7 nucleotides line up with TRBD1. The CDR3 has 15 amino acids. The germline V gene has CDR1 SGHRS and CDR2 YFSETQ. The V gene end was trimmed by 1 base and the J gene end by 4 bases; junction bases not matched to a gene: 7. CDR3 DNA (partial): TGCGCCAGCAGCTTGAGGCAAGACAGGGCCTATGGC. It is translated as CASSLRQDRAYG. From start to end, the CDR3 is CASSLRQDRAYGYTF.

This clone was detected a few times. The sequenced fragment ends 3 residues before the CDR3 boundary, so the rest is inferred from the germline J gene. The chain combines TRBV18 with TRBJ2-1; the match to TRBD2 covers 7 bases. CDR1 is KGHSH and CDR2 is LQKENI in the germline V gene. The V gene end was trimmed by 2 bases and the J gene end by 3 bases; junction bases not matched to a gene: 13. The CDR3 runs to 18 residues. The CDR3 protein is CASSPILGGTRNYNEQFF. The DNA read from the CDR3 is TGTGCCAGCTCACCAATCCTCGGGGGGACTCGGAACTACAATGAG. Drawing the rest from reference TRBV18 and TRBJ2-1, the complete variable domain is NAGVMQNPRHLVRRRGQEARLRCSPMKGHSHVYWYRQLPEEGLKFMVYLQKENIIDESGMPKERFSAEFPKEGPSILRIQQVVRGDSAAYFCASSPILGGTRNYNEQFFGPGTRLTVL.

This clone was detected only a few times. With the read ending 3 residues before the CDR3 end, the germline J gene is used to fill in that end. The chain carries TRBV2 and TRBJ2-5, with 8 bases matching TRBD2. CDR1 is SNHLY and CDR2 is FYNNEI in the germline V gene. CDR3 size: 15 residues. Germline trimming cut 4 bases from V and 7 bases from J; bases unmatched to any gene: 11. CDR3 DNA (partial): TGTGCCAGCAGTGGGACGGGGGGGTCATCTGGGACC. Protein: CASSGTGGSSGT. The whole CDR3 protein is CASSGTGGSSGTQYF. The variable domain in full, completed from reference TRBV2 and TRBJ2-5, reads EPEVTQTPSHQVTQMGQEVILRCVPISNHLYFYWYRQILGQKVEFLVSFYNNEISEKSEIFDDQFSVERPDGSNFTLKIRSTKLEDSAMYFCASSGTGGSSGTQYFGPGTRLLVL.

There are many counts of this clone. Read data end 3 residues before the CDR3 end; the end is taken from the germline J gene. The chain couples TRBV5-4 to TRBJ1-4, with a tentative D call TRBD1 (6 bases). Trimming shortened V by 3 bases and J by 3 bases, and 15 bases separated the two germline ends. The V gene's germline CDR1 is SGHNT and CDR2 YYREEE (reference sequence). This CDR3 has 16 amino acids. The part of the CDR3 DNA that was read is TGTGCCAGCAGCTCTCACGGGGGGGCCTCTAATGAAAAA. Protein sequence: CASSSHGGASNEK. In full, the CDR3 is CASSSHGGASNEKLFF. Looking up the rest from reference TRBV5-4 and TRBJ1-4 gives the full variable domain: ETGVTQSPTHLIKTRGQQVTLRCSSQSGHNTVSWYQQALGQGPQFIFQYYREEENGRGNFPPRFSGLQFPNYSSELNVNALELDDSALYLCASSSHGGASNEKLFFGSGTQLSVL.

As concerns this clone: Read coverage stops 3 residues before the CDR3 terminus; the germline J gene supplies the remainder. The chain carries TRBV7-2 and TRBJ2-7, with 12 bases aligning to TRBD2. Germline V lookup: CDR1 SGHTA, CDR2 FQGNSA. V shed 7 bases and J 3 bases; nucleotides not matched to a gene: 4. The CDR3 has 14 residues. The CDR3 bases that were read are TGTGCCAGCACCTTGACTAGCGGGAGCTACGAG. It specifies CASTLTSGSYE. The full CDR3 reads CASTLTSGSYEQYF.

As for this clone: The missing CDR3 end, 3 residues past where the read stops, is filled in from the germline J gene. The rearrangement joins TRBV20-1 to TRBJ1-3, with D tentatively TRBD1 (6 bases). V dropped 2 bases and J dropped 6 bases, with 20 bases sitting between them. The CDR3 has 16 amino acids. Germline V gene data show CDR1 as DFQATT and CDR2 as SNEGSKA (reference sequence). The CDR3 bases that were read are TGCAGTGCTAGACCCCTCGGGGGGGCGGAGGAAAACACC. This translates into CSARPLGGAEENT. The full CDR3 reads CSARPLGGAEENTIYF.

This clone was counted ten times or more. The read is 3 residues too short to cover the CDR3 end, so that end is filled in from the germline J gene. This chain connects TRBV20-1 to TRBJ2-5, with a possible D match to TRBD2 (5 bases). The V gene lost 3 bases and the J gene lost 0 bases, with 17 bases spanning the gap. Germline CDR1 reads DFQATT; CDR2 reads SNEGSKA (reference sequence). The CDR3 totals 16 residues. CDR3: CSASGSSAANQETQYF. CDR3 DNA (partial): TGCAGTGCTAGTGGGTCTTCAGCGGCGAACCAAGAGACC.

About this clone itself: The read stops 3 residues short of the end of the CDR3; the missing end is completed from the germline J gene. The rearrangement links TRBV5-1 to TRBJ2-5, with 9 bases fitting TRBD1. Germline V gene data show CDR1 as SGHRS and CDR2 as YFSETQ. V dropped 2 bases and J dropped 5; count of bases not matched to a gene: 4. CDR3 length: 14 residues. The sequenced part of the CDR3 DNA is TGCGCCAGCAGCTTCGGACAGGGGAGGGAGACC. Its protein product is CASSFGQGRET. The CDR3 reads in full as CASSFGQGRETQYF.

The sample holds many counts of this clone. The read terminates 3 residues ahead of where the CDR3 ends, so the germline J gene completes it. The rearrangement joins TRBV18 to TRBJ2-7, with a possible D match to TRBD1 (5 bases). Trimming shortened V by 1 base and J by 5 bases, and 12 bases separated the two germline ends. Germline V CDR1 and CDR2: KGHSH, LQKENI. The CDR3 spans 14 residues. The sequenced part of the CDR3 DNA is TGTGCCAGCTCACCACTAGGTAGACAGAACGAG. Its protein product is CASSPLGRQNE. In full, the CDR3 is CASSPLGRQNEQYF.

This clone was found many times. The read stops 3 residues short of the end of the CDR3; the missing end is completed from the germline J gene. The chain has TRBV2 and TRBJ1-6; no definite D call. V lost 3 bases and J 8 bases, leaving 14 bases between the germline ends. The CDR3 contains 15 residues. The V gene's germline CDR1 is SNHLY and CDR2 FYNNEI. The CDR3 sequence is CASSERVTADSPLHF. Partial CDR3 DNA: TGTGCCAGCAGTGAGAGGGTCACGGCTGATTCACCC.

This clone turned up a few times. Sequencing ends 3 residues short of the CDR3 end; the germline J gene provides the rest. Other DNA sequences from this sample encode an identical CDR3 as well. The chain joins TRBV19 to TRBJ2-1; 14 bases agree with TRBD2. The CDR3 is 17 residues long. Germline-derived CDR1 and CDR2 are LNHDA and SQIVND (reference sequence). V gave up 3 bases and J gave up 4 bases; unmatched junction bases: 5. CDR3 region: CASSMRRTSGGYNEQFF. The part of the CDR3 DNA that was read is TGTGCCAGTAGTATGAGGAGGACTAGCGGGGGGTACAATGAG.

This clone was counted at least ten times. Read sequence stops 3 residues before the CDR3 end, and the germline J gene provides the missing end. V is TRBV2 and J is TRBJ1-1; possibly TRBD1 for D (5 bases). Germline assignment: CDR1 SNHLY and CDR2 FYNNEI. This CDR3 has 14 amino acids. Trimming stripped 4 bases from V and 4 bases from J, with 13 bases between. CDR3: CASSVRGKSTEAFF. The CDR3 DNA, read in part, is TGTGCCAGCAGTGTTCGGGGGAAGAGCACTGAA.

Comment on this clone: Read sequence stops 3 residues before the CDR3 end, and the germline J gene provides the missing end. V usage is TRBV23-1 and J usage is TRBJ2-3; possible D gene TRBD1, 8 bases. TRBV23-1 is marked as an open reading frame, function uncertain. The CDR3 has 14 residues. The V end was cut by 5 bases, the J end by 8 bases, with 17 bases between. CDR3 sequence: CASSTGGELVTQYF. The sequenced part of the CDR3 DNA is TGCGCCAGCAGTACAGGGGGGGAGTTAGTTACG.

This clone has at least ten counts. The CDR3 end is not reached by the read, which stops 3 residues before it; the germline J gene fills it in. The sample has other DNA sequences that encode this CDR3 too. The chain combines TRBV5-1 with TRBJ1-1; perhaps TRBD1 as D (6 bases). Deletions cut 4 bases from V and 2 bases from J, with 12 bases between. The CDR3 has 14 amino acids. CDR1 is SGHRS and CDR2 is YFSETQ in the germline V gene. The CDR3 sequence: CASSIHRVNTEAFF. The DNA read from the CDR3 is TGCGCCAGCAGCATACACAGGGTTAACACTGAA.

This clone was seen only a few times. CDR3 DNA (partial): TGCAGCGCCCCCGGGTGGGCAGGGGTCACAGATACG. It yields the protein CSAPGWAGVTDT. The entire CDR3 is CSAPGWAGVTDTQYF. The chain joins TRBV29-1 to TRBJ2-3, with a possible D match to TRBD1 (6 bases). The read ends 3 residues shy of where the CDR3 ends; the end is completed using the germline J gene. The V gene's germline CDR1 is SQVTM and CDR2 ANQGSEA. CDR3 size: 15 residues. The ends were cut back, 7 bases at V and 2 bases at J, with 19 bases in the middle.

This clone appeared a few times. The covered CDR3 bases are TGTGCCAGCAGCTTGGGCACAGGGGTCGCGCACACTGAA. The encoded protein is CASSLGTGVAHTE. The CDR3 in its entirety is CASSLGTGVAHTEAFF. The chain employs TRBV7-6 and TRBJ1-1; 7 bases map to TRBD1. With the read ending 3 residues before the CDR3 end, the germline J gene is used to fill in that end. The CDR3 length is 16 residues. V shed 3 bases, J shed 3 bases, and the junction held 10 bases outside the gene matches. Germline CDR1 and CDR2: SGHVS and FNYEAQ. Drawing the rest from reference TRBV7-6 and TRBJ1-1, the complete variable domain is GAGVSQSPRYKVTKRGQDVALRCDPISGHVSLYWYRQALGQGPEFLTYFNYEAQQDKSGLPNDRFSAERPEGSISTLTIQRTEQRDSAMYRCASSLGTGVAHTEAFFGQGTRLTVV.

In its sample, this clone was seen many times. The CDR3 end is not reached by the read, which stops 3 residues before it; the germline J gene fills it in. The V call is TRBV10-1, the J call TRBJ2-5; tentative D call: TRBD2 (5 bases). The V gene's germline CDR1 is WNHNN and CDR2 SYGVQD (reference sequence). The CDR3 runs to 13 residues. With 6 bases removed from V and 5 bases from J, the gap between germline ends came to 13 bases. CDR3 amino acids: CASSDSDVETQYF. CDR3 DNA (partial): TGCGCCAGCAGCGATAGCGATGTGGAGACC.

Concerning this clone itself: One end of the junction does not line up with germline, which may come from a read error. The sequence runs out 3 residues before the end of the CDR3; the remainder is reconstructed from the germline J gene. The rearrangement links TRBV7-8 to TRBJ2-1, with 9 bases matching TRBD1. This CDR3 spans 16 amino acids. Germline lookup yields CDR1 SGHVS and CDR2 FQNEAQ. The CDR3 bases that were read are TGTGCCAGCAGTTTAGCCGGGGGACAGGGATTCAATGAG. This gives the protein CASSLAGGQGFNE. The CDR3 as a whole reads CASSLAGGQGFNEQFF.

Worth noting for this clone: Sequencing ends 3 residues short of the CDR3 end; the germline J gene provides the rest. The chain recombines TRBV19 with TRBJ1-5; D is uncertain. Germline V gene data show CDR1 as LNHDA and CDR2 as SQIVND (reference sequence). The CDR3 length is 15 residues. V lost 3 bases to trimming and J lost 4 bases, with 13 bases between them. The part of the CDR3 DNA that was read is TGTGCCAGTAGTATGGCAGTTGTTTTAAATCAGCCC. Its protein is CASSMAVVLNQP. The whole CDR3 protein reads CASSMAVVLNQPQHF.

In regard to this clone: The junction does not match germline at one end; this may be a read error. The CDR3 end is not reached by the read, which stops 3 residues before it; the germline J gene fills it in. The rearrangement uses TRBV7-9 and TRBJ2-7; TRBD2 matches at 9 bases. CDR3 length: 13 residues. The germline gives CDR1 SEHNR, CDR2 FQNEAQ (reference sequence). CDR3 DNA (partial): TGTTCCAGCAGCTTAGCGGGGGCGGACGAG. It yields the protein CSSSLAGADE. The entire CDR3 is CSSSLAGADEQYF.

In its sample, this clone was seen many times. The CDR3 end falls 3 residues outside the read, so it is completed with the germline J gene. The chain joins TRBV7-2 to TRBJ1-2; TRBD1 matches at 7 bases. Germline CDR1 is SGHTA and CDR2 is FQGNSA. This CDR3 has 13 residues. The sequenced CDR3 bases are TGTGCCAGCAGCCCGACAGGGTCTCGGGGC. Translated: CASSPTGSRG. The complete CDR3 sequence is CASSPTGSRGYTF.

To note about this clone: Read data end 3 residues before the CDR3 end; the end is taken from the germline J gene. The gene calls are TRBV19 and TRBJ2-1, with 9 bases aligning to TRBD1. The junction had 1 base not matched to a gene; V was cut back by 1 base and J by 9 bases. Germline CDR1 and CDR2: LNHDA and SQIVND (reference sequence). The CDR3 has 13 amino acids. The CDR3 bases that were read are TGTGCCAGTAGTATAGCGACAGGGGGTGAG. It translates to CASSIATGGE. In full, the CDR3 reads CASSIATGGEQFF.

This clone was observed a few times. The read comes to an end 3 residues before the CDR3 does, leaving the germline J gene to fill in the end. This chain connects TRBV6-4 to TRBJ1-2, with 8 bases fitting TRBD1. Germline CDR1 and CDR2: MRHNA and SNTAGT. The ends lost 6 bases at V and 6 bases at J; junction bases unmatched: 9. This CDR3 comprises 14 residues. The CDR3 reads CASREAGGADGYTF. The part of the CDR3 DNA that was read is TGTGCCAGCAGGGAGGCAGGGGGCGCGGATGGC.

This clone was detected a few times. The read halts 3 residues ahead of the CDR3 end, with the missing end drawn from the germline J gene. The chain links TRBV19 to TRBJ2-5; D is perhaps TRBD1 (6 bases). The V end lost 9 bases, the J end lost 4 bases, and 15 bases lay between the germline ends. Germline V gives CDR1 LNHDA, CDR2 SQIVND (reference sequence). This CDR3 contains 13 residues. The covered CDR3 bases are TGTGCCAGCGCCCAGGGGTCCGGAGAGACC. It yields the protein CASAQGSGET. The CDR3 as a whole reads CASAQGSGETQYF. The full variable domain, with the rest looked up from reference TRBV19 and TRBJ2-5, is DGGITQSPKYLFRKEGQNVTLSCEQNLNHDAMYWYRQDPGQGLRLIYYSQIVNDFQKGDIAEGYSVSREKKESFPLTVTSAQKNPTAFYLCASAQGSGETQYFGPGTRLLVL.

In its sample, this clone was seen a few times. The read terminates 3 residues before the CDR3 end, so the remaining end is supplied by the germline J gene. V usage is TRBV6-4 and J usage is TRBJ2-1; the match to TRBD2 covers 11 bases. The V and J ends lost 5 bases and 9 bases, in that order; junction bases with no gene match: 6. The CDR3 runs 14 residues. Germline V gene data show CDR1 as MRHNA and CDR2 as SNTAGT. CDR3 DNA (partial): TGTGCCAGCAGTCAAAAACTAGCGGGAGCTGAG. It translates to CASSQKLAGAE. The full CDR3 reads CASSQKLAGAEQFF.

As regards this clone: The read comes to an end 3 residues before the CDR3 does, leaving the germline J gene to fill in the end. The gene calls are TRBV19 and TRBJ1-3, with D perhaps TRBD1 (6 bases). CDR1 is LNHDA, CDR2 SQIVND, per germline (reference sequence). This CDR3 has 16 residues. V was shortened by 7 bases and J by 2 bases, with 18 bases between the two germline ends. CDR3 residues: CASKDSSSNTGNTIYF. The CDR3 DNA, read in part, is TGTGCCAGTAAGGACAGCTCCTCAAATACTGGAAACACC.